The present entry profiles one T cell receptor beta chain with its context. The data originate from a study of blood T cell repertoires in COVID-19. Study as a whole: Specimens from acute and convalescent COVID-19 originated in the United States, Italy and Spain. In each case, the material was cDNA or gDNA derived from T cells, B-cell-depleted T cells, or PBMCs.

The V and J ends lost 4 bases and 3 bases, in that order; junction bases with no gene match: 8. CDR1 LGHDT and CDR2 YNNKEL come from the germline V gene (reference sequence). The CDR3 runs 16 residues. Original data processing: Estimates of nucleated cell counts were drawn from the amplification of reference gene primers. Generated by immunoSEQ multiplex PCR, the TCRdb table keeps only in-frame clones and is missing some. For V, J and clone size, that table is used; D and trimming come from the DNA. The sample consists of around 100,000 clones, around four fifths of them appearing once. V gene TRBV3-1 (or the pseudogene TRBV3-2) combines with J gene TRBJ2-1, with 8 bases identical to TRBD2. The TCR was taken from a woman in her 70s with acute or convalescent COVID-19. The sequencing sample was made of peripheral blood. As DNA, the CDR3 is TGTGCCAGCAGCCCATCCAGCGGGAGAAGCTACAATGAGCAGTTCTTC. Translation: CASSPSSGRSYNEQFF.